The present T cell receptor beta chain was sequenced within a study of blood T cell repertoires in COVID-19. Study information: The United States, Italy and Spain provided the acute and convalescent COVID-19 samples. PBMCs, B-cell-depleted T cells, or T cells were the source of the cDNA or gDNA that made up the material.

How the authors handled the data: Nucleated cell counts were estimated from reference gene primer amplification. Produced via immunoSEQ multiplex PCR; TCRdb's table is partial and in-frame only. V and J calls and clone size come straight from that table; D and trimming were deduced from the DNA. The sample carries 75,000 to 100,000 clones, about 76% recorded once. From germline, CDR1 is SEHNR and CDR2 FQNEAQ (reference sequence). V was shortened by 10 bases and J by 0 bases, with 16 bases between the two germline ends. The CDR3 consists of 15 residues. Sequenced input: peripheral blood. This sequence was found in a woman older than 75 with acute or convalescent COVID-19. This chain uses TRBV7-9 with TRBJ1-3; D not resolved. The CDR3 protein is CATRTRVGSGNTIYF. The CDR3 DNA reads as TGTGCCACTAGGACGAGGGTCGGCTCTGGAAACACCATATATTTT.